This T cell receptor beta chain was observed in a study of blood T cell repertoires in COVID-19. About the study: Collection of acute and convalescent COVID-19 samples took place in the United States, Italy and Spain. T cells, B-cell-depleted T cells, or PBMCs provided the cDNA or gDNA that served as material.

Participants came from about two dozen US areas, aged roughly 18 to 100 years. TCRdb keeps only in-frame clones here, not all; method: immunoSEQ multiplex PCR. Of more than 200,000 clones listed, 70% to 90% were seen once; the top ten hold about 1.6%. Trimming shortened V by 9 bases and J by 7 bases, and 22 bases separated the two germline ends. The length of the CDR3 is 14 residues. Germline loops: CDR1 MDHEN, CDR2 SYDVKM. This clone appeared a single time. The chain has TRBV28 and TRBJ2-7; D ambiguous. This TCR was sampled from a middle-aged man who had recovered from COVID-19. The sample was PBMCs or T cells enriched from blood (not recorded which). CDR3 residues: CARSSGSHPREQYF. The CDR3 DNA reads TGTGCCAGATCTTCCGGGTCTCATCCTCGAGAGCAGTACTTC. Full variable domain (rest looked up from reference TRBV28 and TRBJ2-7): DVKVTQSSRYLVKRTGEKVFLECVQDMDHENMFWYRQDPGLGLRLIYFSYDVKMKEKGDIPEGYSVSREKKERFSLILESASTNQTSMYLCARSSGSHPREQYFGPGTRLTVT.